This is a list of T cell receptor beta chains from one sample in a study of early T cells in non-severe SARS-CoV-2 infection. TCRdb redid the calling of the 5' RACE reads with MiXCR, one entry per CDR3 protein. The sample includes tens of thousands of distinct CDR3 sequences, roughly 7.1% of them seen just once. The sample was whole blood, taken at baseline. These receptor sequences come from an adult who was a healthcare worker with PCR-confirmed SARS-CoV-2 infection or an uninfected control (not recorded which). The CDR3 runs from the conserved cysteine through the conserved F or W.

TRBV7-2,TRBJ2-3,14,CASRDRGGTDTQYF
TRBV3-1,TRBJ2-5,15,CASGASSGPQETQYF
TRBV7-2,TRBJ2-2,14,CASRFGGVSGELFF
TRBV5-4,TRBJ2-7,15,CACSVTGEGLGEQYF
TRBV6-2/TRBV6-3,TRBJ1-1,14,CASSRTGGPYEAFF
TRBV5-6,TRBJ1-1,15,CASSYGQGAWTEAFF
TRBV4-2,TRBJ2-3,15,CASSQDRANTDTQYF
TRBV12-3/TRBV12-4,TRBJ2-7,13,CASSLGEVYEQYF
TRBV4-3,TRBJ2-3,15,CASSQEVSGRVTQYF
TRBV7-9,TRBJ1-6,13,CASSLRQDSPLHF
TRBV5-4,TRBJ2-2,15,CASSLALGQTGELFF
TRBV4-1,TRBJ2-1,16,CASSQELAGGRNEQFF
TRBV5-1,TRBJ1-5,15,CASRYGPNEYQPQHF
TRBV7-3,TRBJ2-2,17,CASSLRAGGPNTGELFF
TRBV7-2,TRBJ1-1,15,CASSPSRGIRTEAFF
TRBV7-2,TRBJ2-7,13,CASSPQGTYEQYF
TRBV7-9,TRBJ2-1,17,CASSRGLPRSSYNEQFF
TRBV28,TRBJ2-7,12,CASNPPGTGIHF
TRBV7-9,TRBJ2-4,15,CASRPGQSAENIQYF
TRBV14,TRBJ2-5,16,CASSQVWREIPETQYF
TRBV14,TRBJ1-3,14,CASSQDLSGNTIYF
TRBV10-2,TRBJ2-1,16,CASRGLAEGGYNEQFF
TRBV6-4,TRBJ2-6,17,CASSDLAGSPGANVLTF
TRBV12-3/TRBV12-4,TRBJ2-7,14,CASSSQKSSYEQYF
TRBV10-3,TRBJ2-1,13,CAISELAYNEQFF
TRBV7-9,TRBJ1-3,15,CASSAGRLSGNTIYF
TRBV20-1,TRBJ2-1,17,CSARVGSGGATYNEQFF
TRBV6-6,TRBJ2-1,14,CASRGGQGLSEQFF
TRBV6-1,TRBJ2-4,16,CASSALAGWAKNIQYF
TRBV3-1,TRBJ2-1,17,CASSQDFLTAAYNEQFF
TRBV6-6,TRBJ2-4,16,CASSYPERTSRNIQYF
TRBV7-3,TRBJ2-3,13,CASSNSGGTTQYF
TRBV29-1,TRBJ2-5,14,CSVAWGRVQETQYF
TRBV7-2,TRBJ2-1,16,CASSLVGSGAYNEQFF
TRBV6-1,TRBJ2-3,14,CASRTSGRQDTQYF
TRBV30,TRBJ2-7,14,CAWSGASGLYEQYF
TRBV5-6,TRBJ2-1,13,CASSLAGRDEQFF